This TCR beta chain came from a study of metastatic and nonmetastatic thyroid tumors. Study in general: Repertoire data that came from the blood and tumor or nodule tissue of malignant and benign thyroid patients were compared.

In the authors' workflow: Between-group CDR3 differences, defined by clinicopathological status, yielded a distant-metastasis classifier for papillary thyroid cancer. TCRdb reprocessed the PCR reads via MiXCR. TCRdb, rather than the study authors, made the V and J calls. The table lists 15,000 to 20,000 clones, less than 35% of them singletons, with 20% to 25% in the top ten. All patients reached thyroid surgery having received no treatment beforehand. By its share, this clone is medium-sized. The target antigen is unknown. Study findings and constraints: Significantly greater TCR beta diversity was reportedly found in malignant thyroid tumors than in benign nodules (in blood and tumor).

The TCR originated in a female donor with papillary thyroid cancer or a benign thyroid nodule (not recorded which). Some clones in this sample may be carry-over from other donors' samples. Sequenced material: adjacent normal tissue.

The CDR3 coding sequence is TGTGCCAGCAGCTTCGGCCTCACAGATACGCAGTATTTT. It is translated as CASSFGLTDTQYF. The gene calls are TRBV7-2 and TRBJ2-3; no clear D. Germline CDR1 is SGHTA and CDR2 is FQGNSA. Trimming removed 3 bases from V and 2 bases from J, with 6 bases in between. The CDR3 runs to 13 residues.